Each of the 5 T cell receptor beta chains below was sequenced from the same sample in a study of control samples from healthy donors and cancer patients (dated by TCRdb to the early 2020s). The library was obtained by the immunoSEQ multiplex PCR assay. TCRdb took over this immuneACCESS table, retaining in-frame rearrangements with V and J assigned. Such tables are incomplete; in checked studies, under half of the missing clones stem from an unresolved V gene, and the remainder is unexplained. The table for this sample lists 20,000 to 30,000 clones; about nine tenths of them were counted only once. The ten biggest clones cover roughly 13% of the sample. Sequencing was carried out using PBMCs. The receptors were sampled from a man aged 45-60 years with lung cancer.

The chain employs TRBV7-8 and TRBJ1-4; possibly TRBD1 for D (6 bases). This CDR3 region has 15 residues. V shed 6 bases and J shed 4 bases, with 15 bases lying between them. Germline V gene lookup returns CDR1 SGHVS and CDR2 FQNEAQ. CDR3 sequence: CASRKQGSDNEKLFF. The CDR3 DNA follows: TGTGCCAGCAGAAAACAGGGCAGTGATAATGAAAAACTGTTTTTT.

This clone has just one count. The chain recombines TRBV10-3 with TRBJ2-5, with TRBD2 matching 10 bases. CDR3 length equals 16 residues. In germline, CDR1 is ENHRY, CDR2 SYGVKD. V dropped 2 bases and J dropped 2; count of bases not matched to a gene: 5. The CDR3 region is CAISEQLAGAQETQYF. DNA of the CDR3: TGTGCCATCAGTGAGCAGCTAGCGGGGGCTCAAGAGACCCAGTACTTC.

The rearrangement uses TRBV7-9 and TRBJ2-5; D is ambiguous. This CDR3 comprises 11 residues. V gave up 5 bases and J gave up 1 base, with 2 bases separating them. Germline CDR1 reads SEHNR; CDR2 reads FQNEAQ (reference sequence). The CDR3 sequence is CASSLQETQYF. Written as DNA, the CDR3 is TGTGCCAGCAGCCTCCAAGAGACCCAGTACTTC.

J is TRBJ1-5 and V is TRBV29-1; tentative D call: TRBD1 (5 bases). The CDR3 length is 14 residues. Germline V gene data show CDR1 as SQVTM and CDR2 as ANQGSEA. Trimming cost V 4 bases and J 3 bases, with 13 bases left between them. The chain's CDR3 is CSVAERQNNQPQHF. For the CDR3, the DNA is TGCAGCGTTGCAGAAAGACAGAACAATCAGCCCCAGCATTTT.

The gene calls are TRBV5-1 and TRBJ2-2; TRBD1 might be the D (6 bases). V dropped 7 bases and J dropped 0 bases, with 10 bases sitting between them. CDR3 length: 14 amino acids. Looked up from germline, CDR1 is SGHRS and CDR2 is YFSETQ. This CDR3 reads CASGDKANTGELFF. In DNA, the CDR3 is TGCGCCAGCGGGGACAAAGCGAACACCGGGGAGCTGTTTTTT.